The clone carrying this TCR beta chain showed up many times. Its antigen remains unidentified. UMIs and sample barcodes were carried by the TCR alpha and TCR beta cDNA libraries that 5'RACE produced using constant-segment primers. MiXCR, run by TCRdb on the 5' RACE reads, gives a single entry per CDR3 protein. The table includes approximately 560,000 distinct CDR3 sequences, 15% to 20% detected once. The data were obtained in a study of T-cell memory formation after mild COVID-19. Whole-study context: TCR clusters mostly belonged to single donors. Regarding the study as a whole: Balance between CD4 and CD8 was seen in clones contracting day 15 to 85, and a CD4+ lean was seen in later expanders. The pre-infection memory compartment contained some responding clones, suggesting cross-reactive memory joined.

The germline gives CDR1 WSHSY, CDR2 SAAADI. This CDR3 comprises 14 residues. The V gene lost 5 bases and the J gene lost 6 bases, with 13 bases spanning the gap. The chain joins TRBV10-2 to TRBJ2-2, with D unresolved. The source of this sequence is an adult woman who had mild COVID-19 (a few samples of this study predate the infection). Cell type and time point are not known. What was sequenced was PBMCs or a T cell subset sorted from them (not recorded which). CDR3 amino acids: CASSSEGLSGELFF. Here the CDR3 DNA reads TGCGCCAGCAGTAGTGAAGGGTTGTCCGGGGAGCTGTTTTTT.